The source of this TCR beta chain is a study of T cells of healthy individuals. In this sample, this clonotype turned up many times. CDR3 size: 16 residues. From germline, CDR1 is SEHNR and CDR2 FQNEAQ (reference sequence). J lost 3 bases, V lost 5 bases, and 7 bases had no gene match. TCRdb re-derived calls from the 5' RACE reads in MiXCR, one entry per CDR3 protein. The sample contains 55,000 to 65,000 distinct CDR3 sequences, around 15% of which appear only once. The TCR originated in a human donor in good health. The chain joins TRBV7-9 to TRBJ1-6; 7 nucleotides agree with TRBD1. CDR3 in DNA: TGTGCCAGCAGCGACCGGGACAGACACTATAATTCACCCCTCCACTTT. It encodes CASSDRDRHYNSPLHF.